This T cell receptor beta chain was profiled in a study of response to subunit inactivated influenza vaccine. Points on this clonotype: As yet, its antigen is unknown.

Using its own MiXCR run on the RT-PCR reads, TCRdb lists one record per CDR3 protein. The table has more than 400,000 distinct CDR3 sequences, more than 7% seen once. Germline lookup yields CDR1 LGHDT and CDR2 YNNKEL (reference sequence). The CDR3 sequence is 14 residues long. The V end lost 0 bases, the J end lost 8 bases, and 8 bases lay between the germline ends. Whole-study results and caveats: A suggestion made by the authors is that each seasonal influenza vaccination recruits few new T cells.

The TCR originated in a man in his fifties or sixties who received an inactivated influenza vaccine. This chain uses TRBV3-1 with TRBJ1-6; no clear D. This specimen consisted of PBMCs from blood, obtained 23 months after vaccination. The CDR3 region is CASSQDQLYSPLHF. The CDR3 DNA is TGTGCCAGCAGCCAAGATCAACTGTATTCACCCCTCCACTTT.